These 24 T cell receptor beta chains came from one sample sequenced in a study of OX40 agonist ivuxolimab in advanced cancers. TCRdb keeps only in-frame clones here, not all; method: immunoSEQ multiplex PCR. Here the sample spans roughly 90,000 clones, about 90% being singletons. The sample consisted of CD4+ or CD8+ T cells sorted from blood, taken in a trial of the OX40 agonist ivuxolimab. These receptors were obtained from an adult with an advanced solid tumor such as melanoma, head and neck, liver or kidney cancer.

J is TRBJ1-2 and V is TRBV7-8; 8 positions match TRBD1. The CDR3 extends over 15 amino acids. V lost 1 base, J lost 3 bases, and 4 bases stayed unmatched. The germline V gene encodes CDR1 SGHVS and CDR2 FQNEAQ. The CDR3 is CASSLGDRSDYGYTF. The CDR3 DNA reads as TGTGCCAGCAGCTTAGGGGACAGGAGCGACTATGGCTACACCTTC.

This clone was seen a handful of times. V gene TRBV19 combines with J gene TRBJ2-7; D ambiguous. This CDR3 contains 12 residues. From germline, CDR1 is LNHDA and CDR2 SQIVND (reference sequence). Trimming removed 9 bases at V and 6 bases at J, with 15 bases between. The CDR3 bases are TGTGCCAGCCGAGAAGCGAGCTTCGAGCAGTACTTC. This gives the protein CASREASFEQYF.

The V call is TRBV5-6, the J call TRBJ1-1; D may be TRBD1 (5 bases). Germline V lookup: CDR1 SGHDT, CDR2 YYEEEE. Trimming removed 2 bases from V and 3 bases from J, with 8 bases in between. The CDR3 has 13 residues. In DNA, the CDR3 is TGTGCCAGCAGCTTTAAGGGGTACACTGAAGCTTTCTTT. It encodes CASSFKGYTEAFF.

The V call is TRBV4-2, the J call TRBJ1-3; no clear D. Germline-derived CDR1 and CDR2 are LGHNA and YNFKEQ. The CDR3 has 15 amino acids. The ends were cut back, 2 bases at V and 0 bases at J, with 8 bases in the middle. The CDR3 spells CASSQHFSSGNTIYF. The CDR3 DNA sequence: TGTGCCAGCAGCCAACACTTTAGCTCTGGAAACACCATATATTTT.

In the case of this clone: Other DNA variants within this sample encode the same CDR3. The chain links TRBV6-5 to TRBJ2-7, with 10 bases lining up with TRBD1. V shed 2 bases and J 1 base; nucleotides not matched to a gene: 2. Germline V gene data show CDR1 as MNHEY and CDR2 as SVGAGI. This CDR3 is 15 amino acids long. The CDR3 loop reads CASSYRDRGSYEQYF. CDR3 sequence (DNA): TGTGCCAGCAGTTACCGGGACAGGGGTTCCTACGAGCAGTACTTC.

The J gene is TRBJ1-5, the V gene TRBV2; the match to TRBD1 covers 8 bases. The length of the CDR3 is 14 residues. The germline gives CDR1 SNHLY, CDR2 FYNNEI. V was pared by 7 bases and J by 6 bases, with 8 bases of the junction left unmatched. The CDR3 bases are TGTGCCAGCACCGACAGGGGAGTTGGTCAGCCCCAGCATTTT. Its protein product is CASTDRGVGQPQHF.

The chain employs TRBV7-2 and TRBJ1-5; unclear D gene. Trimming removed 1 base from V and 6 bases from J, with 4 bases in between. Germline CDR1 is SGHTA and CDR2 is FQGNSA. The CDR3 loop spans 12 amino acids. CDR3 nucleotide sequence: TGTGCCAGCAGCTTAGAAACTCAGCCCCAGCATTTT. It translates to CASSLETQPQHF.

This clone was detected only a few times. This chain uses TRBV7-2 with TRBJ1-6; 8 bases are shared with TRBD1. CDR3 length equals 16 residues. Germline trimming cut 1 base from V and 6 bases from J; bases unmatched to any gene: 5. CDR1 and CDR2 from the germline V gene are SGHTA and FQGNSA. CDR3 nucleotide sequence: TGTGCCAGCAGCTTAGACGGCAGGGGGCGTAATTCACCCCTCCACTTT. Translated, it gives CASSLDGRGRNSPLHF.

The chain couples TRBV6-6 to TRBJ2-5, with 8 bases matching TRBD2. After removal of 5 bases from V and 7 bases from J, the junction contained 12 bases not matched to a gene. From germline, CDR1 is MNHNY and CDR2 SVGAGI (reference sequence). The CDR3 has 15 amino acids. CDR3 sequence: CASSKGLEALRTQYF. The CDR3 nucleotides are TGTGCCAGCAGTAAGGGACTAGAAGCCCTGAGGACCCAGTACTTC.

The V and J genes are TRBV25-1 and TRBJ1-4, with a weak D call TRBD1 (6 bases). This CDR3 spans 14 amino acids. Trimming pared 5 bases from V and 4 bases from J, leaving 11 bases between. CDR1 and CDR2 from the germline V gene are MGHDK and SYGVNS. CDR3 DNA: TGTGCCAGCAGTTACAGAGGGGGTAATGAAAAACTGTTTTTT. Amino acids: CASSYRGGNEKLFF.

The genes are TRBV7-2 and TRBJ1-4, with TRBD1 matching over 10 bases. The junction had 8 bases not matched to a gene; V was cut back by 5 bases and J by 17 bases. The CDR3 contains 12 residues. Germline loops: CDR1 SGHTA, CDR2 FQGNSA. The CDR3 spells CASSASTGGYFF. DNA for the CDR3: TGTGCCAGCAGCGCTTCGACAGGGGGCTACTTTTTT.

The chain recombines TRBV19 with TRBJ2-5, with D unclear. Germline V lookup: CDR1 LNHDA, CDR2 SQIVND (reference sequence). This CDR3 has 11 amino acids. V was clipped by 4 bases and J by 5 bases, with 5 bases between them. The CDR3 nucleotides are TGTGCCAGTAGTAGCACGGAGACCCAGTACTTC. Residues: CASSSTETQYF.

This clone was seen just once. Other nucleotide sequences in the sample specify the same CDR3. As DNA, the CDR3 is TGTGCCAGCAGCGTCGATGCAGTCTCTGGAAACACCATATATTTT. Translation: CASSVDAVSGNTIYF. The chain has TRBV9 and TRBJ1-3; D unresolved. The length of the CDR3 is 15 residues. The V and J ends lost 2 bases and 0 bases respectively, with 9 bases between them. The germline gives CDR1 SGDLS, CDR2 YYNGEE.

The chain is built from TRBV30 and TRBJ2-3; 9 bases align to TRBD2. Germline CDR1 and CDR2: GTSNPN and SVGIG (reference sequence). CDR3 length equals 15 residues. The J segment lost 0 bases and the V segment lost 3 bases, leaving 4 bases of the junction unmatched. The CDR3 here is CAWSQGLASTDTQYF. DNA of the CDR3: TGTGCCTGGAGCCAGGGACTAGCTAGCACAGATACGCAGTATTTT.

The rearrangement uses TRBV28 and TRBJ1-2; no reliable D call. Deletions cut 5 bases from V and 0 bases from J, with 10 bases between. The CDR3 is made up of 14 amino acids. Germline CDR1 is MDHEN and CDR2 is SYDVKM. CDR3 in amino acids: CASSRGPSNYGYTF. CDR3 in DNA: TGTGCCAGCAGTAGAGGGCCATCTAACTATGGCTACACCTTC.

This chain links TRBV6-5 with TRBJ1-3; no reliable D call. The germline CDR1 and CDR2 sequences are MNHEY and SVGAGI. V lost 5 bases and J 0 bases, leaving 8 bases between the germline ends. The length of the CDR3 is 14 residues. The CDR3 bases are TGTGCCAGCAGTCCGGGATTCTCTGGAAACACCATATATTTT. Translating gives CASSPGFSGNTIYF.

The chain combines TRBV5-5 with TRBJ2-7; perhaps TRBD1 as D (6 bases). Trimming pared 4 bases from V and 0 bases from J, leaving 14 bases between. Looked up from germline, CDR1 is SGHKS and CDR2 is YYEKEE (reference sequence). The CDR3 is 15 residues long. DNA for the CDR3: TGTGCCAGCAGCCAACGCTTGGACAGCTCCTACGAGCAGTACTTC. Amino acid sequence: CASSQRLDSSYEQYF.

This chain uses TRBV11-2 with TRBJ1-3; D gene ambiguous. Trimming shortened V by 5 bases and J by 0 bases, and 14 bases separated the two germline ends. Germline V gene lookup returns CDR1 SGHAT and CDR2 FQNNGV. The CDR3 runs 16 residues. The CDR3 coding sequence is TGTGCCAGCAGCCAGTTTGGCCCATCCTCTGGAAACACCATATATTTT. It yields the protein CASSQFGPSSGNTIYF.

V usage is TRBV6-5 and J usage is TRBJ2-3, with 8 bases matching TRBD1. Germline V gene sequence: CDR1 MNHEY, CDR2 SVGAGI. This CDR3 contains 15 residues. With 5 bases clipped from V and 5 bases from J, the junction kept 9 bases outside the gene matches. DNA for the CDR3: TGTGCCAGCAGTAGAGGGACAGGAGGCGGAGATACGCAGTATTTT. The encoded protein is CASSRGTGGGDTQYF.

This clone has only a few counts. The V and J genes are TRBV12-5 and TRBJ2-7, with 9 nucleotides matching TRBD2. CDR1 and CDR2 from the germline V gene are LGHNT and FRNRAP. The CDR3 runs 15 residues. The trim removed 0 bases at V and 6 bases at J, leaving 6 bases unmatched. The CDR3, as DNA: TGTGCTAGTGGTTTGGTACTCGCGGGGGGGCTCGAGCAGTACTTC. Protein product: CASGLVLAGGLEQYF.

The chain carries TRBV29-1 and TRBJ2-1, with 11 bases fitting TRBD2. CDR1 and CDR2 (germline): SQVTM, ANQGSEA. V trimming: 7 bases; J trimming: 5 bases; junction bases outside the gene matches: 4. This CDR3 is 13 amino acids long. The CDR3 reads CSGTSGGNNEQFF. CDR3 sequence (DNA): TGCAGCGGAACTAGCGGGGGAAACAATGAGCAGTTCTTC.

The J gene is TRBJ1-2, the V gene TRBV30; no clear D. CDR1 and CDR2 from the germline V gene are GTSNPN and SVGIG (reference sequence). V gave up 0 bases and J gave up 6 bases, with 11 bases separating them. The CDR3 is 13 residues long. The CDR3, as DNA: TGTGCCTGGAGTGTTGGTGAGGCGGATGGCTACACCTTC. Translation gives CAWSVGEADGYTF.

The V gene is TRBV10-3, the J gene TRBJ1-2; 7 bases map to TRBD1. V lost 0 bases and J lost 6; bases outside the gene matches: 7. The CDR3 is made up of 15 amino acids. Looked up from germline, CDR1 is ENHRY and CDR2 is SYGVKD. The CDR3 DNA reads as TGTGCCATCAGTGAGTCTACAGGGGCCGCCAATGGCTACACCTTC. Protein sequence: CAISESTGAANGYTF.

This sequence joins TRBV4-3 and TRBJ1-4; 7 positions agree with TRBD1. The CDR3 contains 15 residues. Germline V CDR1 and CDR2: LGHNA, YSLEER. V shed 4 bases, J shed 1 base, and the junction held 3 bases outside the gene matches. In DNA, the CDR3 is TGCGCCAGCAGCCCCCGACAGGGAACTAATGAAAAACTGTTTTTT. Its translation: CASSPRQGTNEKLFF.